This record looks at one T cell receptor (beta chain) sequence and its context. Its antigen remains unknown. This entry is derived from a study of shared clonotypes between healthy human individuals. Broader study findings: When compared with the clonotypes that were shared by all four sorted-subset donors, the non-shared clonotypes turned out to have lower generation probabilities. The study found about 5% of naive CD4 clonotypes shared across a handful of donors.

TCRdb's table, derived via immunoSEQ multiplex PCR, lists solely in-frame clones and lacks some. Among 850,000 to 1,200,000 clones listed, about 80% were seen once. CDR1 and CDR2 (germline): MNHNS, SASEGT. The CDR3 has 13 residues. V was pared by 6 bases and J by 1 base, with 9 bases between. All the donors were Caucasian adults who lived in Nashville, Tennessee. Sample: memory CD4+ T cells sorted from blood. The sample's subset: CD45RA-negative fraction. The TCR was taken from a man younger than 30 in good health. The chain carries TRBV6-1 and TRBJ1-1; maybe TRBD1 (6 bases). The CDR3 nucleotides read TGTGCCAGCAGGCGCAGGGGGAACACTGAAGCTTTCTTT. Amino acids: CASRRRGNTEAFF.